This T cell receptor (beta chain) was captured by sequencing in a study of T cells expressing NK-cell markers. The wider study: Among eight sequenced donors, seven carried HCMV seropositivity while one was seronegative.

The CDR3 has 15 residues. The germline V gene has CDR1 SEHNR and CDR2 FQNEAQ (reference sequence). As for this clonotype: What it recognizes is unknown.

TCRdb reprocessed the 5' RACE reads and stores each CDR3 protein as one record, lacking DNA. The sample data list a few hundred thousand distinct CDR3 sequences. Study-wide results and limits: HCMV specificity of the expanded NKG2C+ T cell clones stayed unclear. The same clonotypes also predominated in the CD3+CD56-NKG2C+ fraction of several donors.

The sequence was collected from a man aged 18-69 years in good health. The material sequenced was blood T cells: a sorted CD56 or NKG2C T cell subset, CD4+ or CD8+ T cells, or bulk PBMC T cells (not recorded which). The J gene is TRBJ2-1, the V gene TRBV7-9; TCRdb picks TRBD1, but there is no DNA to check that call. The CDR3 sequence is CASSARDRGPNEQFF.